These T cell receptor beta chains were read from a single sample in a study of blood T cell repertoires in COVID-19. Measured with immunoSEQ multiplex PCR; TCRdb has only the in-frame clones, and not every one. Among 80,000 to 100,000 clones listed, about 87% were seen once. Specimen: peripheral blood. The receptors shown here come from a human donor in a cohort sampled during active COVID-19. Each CDR3 is given with its conserved first and last residue. D genes are given only for firm matches. Part of the rows lack a size; the others show once, few, many or a class for expanded clones.

d_call clone_size j_call v_call cdr3_aa cdr3_nt
TRBD1 few TRBJ1-2 TRBV7-9 CASSPGQANYGYTF TGTGCCAGCAGCCCGGGACAGGCCAACTATGGCTACACCTTC
NA NA TRBJ1-2 TRBV12-5 CASGLVLGGSATYTF TGTGCTAGTGGTTTGGTACTCGGGGGGAGCGCGACCTACACCTTC
NA NA TRBJ1-2 TRBV24-1 CATSEAGYGYTF TGTGCCACCAGTGAGGCAGGGTATGGCTACACCTTC
TRBD2 once TRBJ2-1 TRBV10-2 CASYSGLSYNEQFF TGCGCCAGCTATAGCGGGCTGTCTTACAATGAGCAGTTCTTC
NA NA TRBJ2-7 TRBV27 CASSLFSSRGYEQYF TGTGCCAGCAGTTTATTCTCCTCCAGGGGTTACGAGCAGTACTTC
TRBD2 NA TRBJ2-7 TRBV10-3 CAIRELAGEGYEQYF TGTGCCATCAGGGAACTAGCGGGAGAGGGGTACGAGCAGTACTTC
NA NA TRBJ1-2 TRBV18 CASSPPMEQNYGYTF TGTGCCAGCTCACCACCGATGGAACAGAACTATGGCTACACCTTC
TRBD2 NA TRBJ2-3 TRBV6-6 CASSPGTSTEDTQYF TGTGCCAGCAGTCCCGGGACTAGCACAGAGGATACGCAGTATTTT
NA NA TRBJ2-5 TRBV7-9 CASSLAQGRETQYF TGTGCCAGCAGCTTAGCTCAGGGCCGAGAGACCCAGTACTTC
TRBD2 NA TRBJ2-5 TRBV6-6 CASRRTGSGRPQETQYF TGTGCCAGCAGACGAACTGGTAGCGGGAGACCACAAGAGACCCAGTACTTC
TRBD1 NA TRBJ1-5 TRBV28 CASSSPRGTGGDQPQHF TGTGCCAGCAGTAGTCCCCGAGGGACAGGGGGCGATCAGCCCCAGCATTTT
NA NA TRBJ1-2 TRBV7-2 CASSQGPGEGYTF TGTGCCAGCAGTCAGGGACCGGGAGAGGGCTACACCTTC
TRBD1 NA TRBJ2-1 TRBV4-1 CASSHDARYRGRLVNEQFF TGCGCCAGCAGCCACGATGCGCGTTACAGGGGGCGCTTAGTAAATGAGCAGTTCTTC
TRBD1 NA TRBJ1-2 TRBV10-3 CAISAITGTGSGYTF TGTGCCATCAGTGCAATCACCGGGACAGGGAGTGGCTACACCTTC
NA NA TRBJ1-2 TRBV4-3 CASSQGLWSGQGYTF TGCGCCAGCAGCCAAGGTTTATGGAGTGGACAGGGCTACACCTTC
NA NA TRBJ2-2 TRBV4-2 CASSQDRVLTAHTGELFF TGTGCCAGCAGCCAAGATCGGGTCCTTACCGCGCACACCGGGGAGCTGTTTTTT
NA NA TRBJ2-1 TRBV7-9 CASSLPARPRGEQFF TGTGCCAGCAGCCTGCCCGCGAGGCCCCGGGGTGAGCAGTTCTTC
NA NA TRBJ2-3 TRBV6-5 CASRPLRGLTDTQYF TGTGCCAGCAGGCCACTAAGGGGACTCACAGATACGCAGTATTTT
TRBD2 NA TRBJ2-1 TRBV9 CASSVLAVTSREQFF TGTGCCAGCAGCGTGCTAGCGGTTACCTCTCGTGAGCAGTTCTTC
TRBD1 NA TRBJ1-1 TRBV13 CASITGGRYTEAFF TGTGCCAGCATAACAGGGGGCAGGTACACTGAAGCTTTCTTT
TRBD1 NA TRBJ2-6 TRBV7-3 CASSSLGDRHSGANVLTF TGTGCCAGCAGCTCCCTAGGGGACAGACACTCTGGGGCCAACGTCCTGACTTTC
TRBD1 NA TRBJ1-2 TRBV28 CASSRDRVGDYTF TGTGCCAGCAGTCGAGACAGGGTGGGAGACTACACCTTC
NA NA TRBJ2-7 TRBV7-2 CASSSEGGPPYEQYF TGTGCCAGCAGCTCGGAGGGCGGGCCACCCTACGAGCAGTACTTC
TRBD2 NA TRBJ2-5 TRBV9 CASSVDGTSGSGFRHF TGTGCCAGCAGCGTAGATGGGACTAGCGGGAGCGGCTTCCGACACTTC
TRBD2 NA TRBJ2-7 TRBV29-1 CSVGTSAYEQYF TGCAGCGTTGGGACTAGCGCTTACGAGCAGTACTTC
NA NA TRBJ2-1 TRBV21-1 CASSKGGDRGTSGPTSSYNEQFF TGTGCCAGCAGCAAAGGGGGGGACAGGGGGACTAGCGGGCCCACCAGCTCCTACAATGAGCAGTTCTTC
TRBD2 NA TRBJ2-2 TRBV9 CASSNTGGVASGELFF TGTGCCAGCAGTAATACGGGAGGGGTAGCTTCCGGGGAGCTGTTTTTT
NA NA TRBJ1-5 TRBV2 CASSGNQPQHF TGTGCCAGCAGCGGCAATCAGCCCCAGCATTTT
TRBD2 NA TRBJ2-1 TRBV9 CASSVRTSGPYNEQFF TGTGCCAGCAGCGTCCGGACTAGCGGACCCTACAATGAGCAGTTCTTC
TRBD1 NA TRBJ2-5 TRBV7-2 CATLKTGNNQETQYF TGTGCCACCCTCAAGACAGGGAACAACCAAGAGACCCAGTACTTC
TRBD1 once TRBJ2-3 TRBV10-3 CARRDRETDTQYF TGTGCCAGGCGGGACAGGGAAACAGATACGCAGTATTTT
NA NA TRBJ2-7 TRBV28 CASSLFSLRDNSYEQYF TGTGCCAGCAGTTTATTTTCCCTCCGGGACAACTCCTACGAGCAGTACTTC
NA NA TRBJ1-2 TRBV2 CASSGAQILGYTF TGTGCCAGCAGTGGGGCCCAGATCCTAGGCTACACCTTC
NA once TRBJ2-7 TRBV21-1 CASIKYRYEQYF TGTGCCAGCATCAAGTATCGGTACGAGCAGTACTTC
NA once TRBJ2-7 TRBV4-2 CASSGTGTQAYEQYF TGTGCCAGCAGCGGGACCGGGACTCAAGCCTACGAGCAGTACTTC
NA NA TRBJ1-1 TRBV5-1 CASSLWGEDTEAFF TGCGCCAGCAGCTTGTGGGGGGAGGACACTGAAGCTTTCTTT
NA NA TRBJ1-6 TRBV29-1 CSVRESGDSPLHF TGCAGCGTGAGAGAGTCGGGGGATTCACCCCTCCACTTT
TRBD1 NA TRBJ2-5 TRBV19 CASSGTAQETQYF TGTGCCAGTAGCGGGACAGCCCAAGAGACCCAGTACTTC
NA NA TRBJ1-5 TRBV5-5 CASSTSPGFGNQPQHF NA